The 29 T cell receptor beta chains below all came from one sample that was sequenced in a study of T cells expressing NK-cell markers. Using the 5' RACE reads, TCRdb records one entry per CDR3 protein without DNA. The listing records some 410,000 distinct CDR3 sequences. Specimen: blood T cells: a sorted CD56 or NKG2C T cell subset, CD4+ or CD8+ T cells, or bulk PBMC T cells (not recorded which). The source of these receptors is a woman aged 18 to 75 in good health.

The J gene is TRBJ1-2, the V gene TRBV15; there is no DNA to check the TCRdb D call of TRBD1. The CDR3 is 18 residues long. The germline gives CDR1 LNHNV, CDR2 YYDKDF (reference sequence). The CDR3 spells CATSRDKTGRGGLYGYTF.

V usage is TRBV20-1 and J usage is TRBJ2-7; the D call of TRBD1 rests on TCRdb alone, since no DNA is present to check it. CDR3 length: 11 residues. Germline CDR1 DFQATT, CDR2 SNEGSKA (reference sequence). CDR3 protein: CSARWGYEQYF.

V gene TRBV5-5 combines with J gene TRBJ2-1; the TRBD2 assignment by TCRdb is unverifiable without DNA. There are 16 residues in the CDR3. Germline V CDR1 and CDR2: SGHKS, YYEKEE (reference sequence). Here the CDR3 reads CASSLPGTSSYNEQFF.

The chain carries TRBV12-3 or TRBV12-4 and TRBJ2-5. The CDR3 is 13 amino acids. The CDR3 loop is CASSLNDAETQYF.

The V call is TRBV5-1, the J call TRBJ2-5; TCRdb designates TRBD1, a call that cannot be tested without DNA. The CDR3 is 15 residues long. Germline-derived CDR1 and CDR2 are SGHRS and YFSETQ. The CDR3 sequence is CASSVVTQGQETQYF.

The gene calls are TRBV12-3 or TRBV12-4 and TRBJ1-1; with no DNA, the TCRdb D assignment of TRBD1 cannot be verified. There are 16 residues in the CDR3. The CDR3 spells CASSLGSRTGLKRAFF.

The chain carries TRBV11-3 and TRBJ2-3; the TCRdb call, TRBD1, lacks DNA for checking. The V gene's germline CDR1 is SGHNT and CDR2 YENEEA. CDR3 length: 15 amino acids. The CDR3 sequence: CASSPDRADTDTQYF.

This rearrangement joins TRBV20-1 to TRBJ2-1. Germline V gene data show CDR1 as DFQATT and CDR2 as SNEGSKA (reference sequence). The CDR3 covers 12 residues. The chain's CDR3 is CSARLFYDEQFF.

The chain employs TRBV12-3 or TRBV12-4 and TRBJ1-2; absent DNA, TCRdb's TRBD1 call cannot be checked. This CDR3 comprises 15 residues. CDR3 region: CASRPTGGASIGYTF.

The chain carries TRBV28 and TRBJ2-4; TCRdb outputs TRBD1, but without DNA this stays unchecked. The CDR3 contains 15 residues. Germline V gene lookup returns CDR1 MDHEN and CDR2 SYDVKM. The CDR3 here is CASSPLERVKNIQYF.

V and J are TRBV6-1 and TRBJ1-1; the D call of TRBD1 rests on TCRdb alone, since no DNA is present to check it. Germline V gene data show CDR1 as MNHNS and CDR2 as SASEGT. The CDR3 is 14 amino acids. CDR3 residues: CASSTHSGDTEAFF.

The CDR3 reads CASSLPPLTPQHF. The V gene is TRBV12-3 or TRBV12-4, the J gene TRBJ1-5; TCRdb reports TRBD1, a call that lacks DNA to check it against. This CDR3 has 13 residues.

The CDR3 here is CSARSGTATKTQYF. This chain connects TRBV20-1 to TRBJ2-5; with no DNA, the TCRdb D assignment of TRBD2 cannot be verified. The germline V gene encodes CDR1 DFQATT and CDR2 SNEGSKA (reference sequence). The CDR3 has 14 residues.

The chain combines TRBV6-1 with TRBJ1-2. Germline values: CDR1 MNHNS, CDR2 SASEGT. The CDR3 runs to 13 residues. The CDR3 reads CAITKETSYGYTF.

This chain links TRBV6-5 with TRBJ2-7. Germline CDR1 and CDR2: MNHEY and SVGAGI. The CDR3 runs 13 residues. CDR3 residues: CASSSYPSYEQYF.

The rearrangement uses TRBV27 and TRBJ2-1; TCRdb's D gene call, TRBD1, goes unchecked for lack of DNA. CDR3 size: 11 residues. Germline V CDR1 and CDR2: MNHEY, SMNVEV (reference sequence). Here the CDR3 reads CASSRTGRVFF.

Here the CDR3 reads CASSFSGQNYGYTF. V gene TRBV2 combines with J gene TRBJ1-2; TCRdb picks TRBD1, but there is no DNA to check that call. Per germline, CDR1 SNHLY and CDR2 FYNNEI. The length of the CDR3 is 14 residues. The full variable domain, completed using reference TRBV2 and TRBJ1-2, is EPEVTQTPSHQVTQMGQEVILRCVPISNHLYFYWYRQILGQKVEFLVSFYNNEISEKSEIFDDQFSVERPDGSNFTLKIRSTKLEDSAMYFCASSFSGQNYGYTFGSGTRLTVV.

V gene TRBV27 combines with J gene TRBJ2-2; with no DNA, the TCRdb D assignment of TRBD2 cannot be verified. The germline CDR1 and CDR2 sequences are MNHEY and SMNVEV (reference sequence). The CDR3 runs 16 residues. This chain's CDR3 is CASPKHSGGADGELFF.

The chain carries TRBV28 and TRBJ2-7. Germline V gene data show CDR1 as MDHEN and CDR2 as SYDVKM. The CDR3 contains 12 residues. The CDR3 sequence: CASSFDVYEQYF.

This CDR3 is CATSRADNEQFF. V usage is TRBV15 and J usage is TRBJ2-1. This CDR3 has 12 residues. Germline V gene lookup returns CDR1 LNHNV and CDR2 YYDKDF (reference sequence).

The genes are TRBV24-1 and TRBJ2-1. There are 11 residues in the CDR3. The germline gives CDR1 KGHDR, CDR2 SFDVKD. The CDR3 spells CATSDFDEQFF.

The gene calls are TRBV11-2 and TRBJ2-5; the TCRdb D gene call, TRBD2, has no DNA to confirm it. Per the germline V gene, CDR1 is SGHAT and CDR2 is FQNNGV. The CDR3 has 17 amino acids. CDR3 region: CASSLDLTSGGSGTQYF.

CDR3 residues: CASSLNFPGPANTGELFF. This sequence joins TRBV11-2 and TRBJ2-2; no DNA is available, so the TRBD2 call from TCRdb remains unchecked. Germline V CDR1 and CDR2: SGHAT, FQNNGV. The CDR3 is made up of 18 amino acids.

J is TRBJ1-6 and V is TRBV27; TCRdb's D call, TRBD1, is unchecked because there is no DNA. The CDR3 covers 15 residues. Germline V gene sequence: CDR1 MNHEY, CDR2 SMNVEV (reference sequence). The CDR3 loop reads CASSTRGVVNSPLHF.

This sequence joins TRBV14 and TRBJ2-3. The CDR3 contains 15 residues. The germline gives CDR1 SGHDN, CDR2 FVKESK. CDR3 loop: CASSQDLGSGDTQYF.

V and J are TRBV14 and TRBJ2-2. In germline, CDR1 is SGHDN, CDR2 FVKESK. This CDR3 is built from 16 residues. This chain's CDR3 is CASSQEVVKLTGELFF.

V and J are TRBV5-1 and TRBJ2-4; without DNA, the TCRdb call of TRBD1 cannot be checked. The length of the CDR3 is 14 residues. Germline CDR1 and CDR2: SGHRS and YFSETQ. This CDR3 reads CASSLADRINIQYF.

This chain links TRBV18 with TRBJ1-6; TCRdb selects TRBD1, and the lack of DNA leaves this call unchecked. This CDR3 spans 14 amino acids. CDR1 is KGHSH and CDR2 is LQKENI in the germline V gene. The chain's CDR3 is CASSQDSYNSPLHF.

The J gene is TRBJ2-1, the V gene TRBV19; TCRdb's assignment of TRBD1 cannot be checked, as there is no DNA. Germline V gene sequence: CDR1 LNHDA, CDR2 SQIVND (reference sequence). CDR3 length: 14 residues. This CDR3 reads CASSTGTLGNEQFF.